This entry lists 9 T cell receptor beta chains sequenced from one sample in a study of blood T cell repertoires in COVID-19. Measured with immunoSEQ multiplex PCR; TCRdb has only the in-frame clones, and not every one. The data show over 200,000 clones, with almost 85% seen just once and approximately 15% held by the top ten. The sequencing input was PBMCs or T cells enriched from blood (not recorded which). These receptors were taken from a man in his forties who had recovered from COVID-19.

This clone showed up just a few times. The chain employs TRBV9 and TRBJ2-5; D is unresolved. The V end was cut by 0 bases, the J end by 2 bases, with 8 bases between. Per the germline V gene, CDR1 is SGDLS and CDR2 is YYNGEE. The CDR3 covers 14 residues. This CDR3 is CASSVGRLQETQYF. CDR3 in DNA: TGTGCCAGCAGCGTAGGGAGACTGCAAGAGACCCAGTACTTC. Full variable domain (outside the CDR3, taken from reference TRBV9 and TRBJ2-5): DSGVTQTPKHLITATGQRVTLRCSPRSGDLSVYWYQQSLDQGLQFLIQYYNGEERAKGNILERFSAQQFPDLHSELNLSSLELGDSALYFCASSVGRLQETQYFGPGTRLLVL.

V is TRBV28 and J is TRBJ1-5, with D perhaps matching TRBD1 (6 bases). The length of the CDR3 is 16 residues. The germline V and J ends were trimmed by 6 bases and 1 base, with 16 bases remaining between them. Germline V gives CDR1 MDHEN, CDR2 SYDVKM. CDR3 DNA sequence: TGTGCCAGCAGATCATCGGACAGTTGGAGCAATCAGCCCCAGCATTTT. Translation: CASRSSDSWSNQPQHF. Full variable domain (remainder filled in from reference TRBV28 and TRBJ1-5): DVKVTQSSRYLVKRTGEKVFLECVQDMDHENMFWYRQDPGLGLRLIYFSYDVKMKEKGDIPEGYSVSREKKERFSLILESASTNQTSMYLCASRSSDSWSNQPQHFGDGTRLSIL.

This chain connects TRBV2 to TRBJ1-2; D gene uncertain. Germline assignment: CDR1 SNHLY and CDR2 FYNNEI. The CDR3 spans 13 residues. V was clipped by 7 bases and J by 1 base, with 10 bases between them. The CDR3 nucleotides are TGTGCCAGCACGGAGGCAGTTAACTATGGCTACACCTTC. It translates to CASTEAVNYGYTF. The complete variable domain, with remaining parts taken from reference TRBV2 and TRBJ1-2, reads EPEVTQTPSHQVTQMGQEVILRCVPISNHLYFYWYRQILGQKVEFLVSFYNNEISEKSEIFDDQFSVERPDGSNFTLKIRSTKLEDSAMYFCASTEAVNYGYTFGSGTRLTVV.

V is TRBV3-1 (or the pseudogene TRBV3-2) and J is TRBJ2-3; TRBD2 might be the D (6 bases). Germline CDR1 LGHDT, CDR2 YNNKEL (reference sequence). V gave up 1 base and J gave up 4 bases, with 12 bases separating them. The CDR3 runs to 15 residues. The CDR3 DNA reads TGTGCCAGCAGCCAAGGGAGGACTAAGGCAGATACGCAGTATTTT. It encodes CASSQGRTKADTQYF.

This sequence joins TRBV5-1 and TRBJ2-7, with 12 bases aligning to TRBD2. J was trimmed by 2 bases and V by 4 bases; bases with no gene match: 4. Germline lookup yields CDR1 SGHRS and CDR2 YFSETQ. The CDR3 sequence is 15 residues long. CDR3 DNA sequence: TGCGCCAGCAGCCTGACTAGCGGGAGTACCTACGAGCAGTACTTC. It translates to CASSLTSGSTYEQYF.

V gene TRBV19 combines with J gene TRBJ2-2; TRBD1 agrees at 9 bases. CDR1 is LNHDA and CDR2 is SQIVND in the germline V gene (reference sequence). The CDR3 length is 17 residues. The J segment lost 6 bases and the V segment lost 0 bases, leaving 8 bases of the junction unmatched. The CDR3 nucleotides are TGTGCCAGTAGTATAGATCGAAGGAGACAGGGGGCCGGGGAGCTGTTTTTT. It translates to CASSIDRRRQGAGELFF.

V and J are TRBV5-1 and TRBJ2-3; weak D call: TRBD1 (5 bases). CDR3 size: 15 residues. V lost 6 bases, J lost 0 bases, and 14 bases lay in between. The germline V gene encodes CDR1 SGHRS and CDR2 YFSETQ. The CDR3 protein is CASTPFGQSTDTQYF. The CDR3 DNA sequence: TGCGCCAGCACCCCTTTCGGACAAAGCACAGATACGCAGTATTTT.

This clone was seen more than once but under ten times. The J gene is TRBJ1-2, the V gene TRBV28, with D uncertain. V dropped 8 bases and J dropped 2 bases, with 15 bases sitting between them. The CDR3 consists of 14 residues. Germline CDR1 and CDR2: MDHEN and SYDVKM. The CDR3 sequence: CASYPAAGNYGYTF. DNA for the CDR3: TGTGCCAGCTACCCGGCGGCGGGGAACTATGGCTACACCTTC.

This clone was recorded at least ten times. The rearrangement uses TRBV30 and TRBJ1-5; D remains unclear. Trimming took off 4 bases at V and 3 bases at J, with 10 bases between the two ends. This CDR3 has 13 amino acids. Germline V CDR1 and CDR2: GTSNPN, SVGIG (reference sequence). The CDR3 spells CAWTGGLNQPQHF. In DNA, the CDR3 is TGTGCCTGGACTGGCGGGCTCAATCAGCCCCAGCATTTT.